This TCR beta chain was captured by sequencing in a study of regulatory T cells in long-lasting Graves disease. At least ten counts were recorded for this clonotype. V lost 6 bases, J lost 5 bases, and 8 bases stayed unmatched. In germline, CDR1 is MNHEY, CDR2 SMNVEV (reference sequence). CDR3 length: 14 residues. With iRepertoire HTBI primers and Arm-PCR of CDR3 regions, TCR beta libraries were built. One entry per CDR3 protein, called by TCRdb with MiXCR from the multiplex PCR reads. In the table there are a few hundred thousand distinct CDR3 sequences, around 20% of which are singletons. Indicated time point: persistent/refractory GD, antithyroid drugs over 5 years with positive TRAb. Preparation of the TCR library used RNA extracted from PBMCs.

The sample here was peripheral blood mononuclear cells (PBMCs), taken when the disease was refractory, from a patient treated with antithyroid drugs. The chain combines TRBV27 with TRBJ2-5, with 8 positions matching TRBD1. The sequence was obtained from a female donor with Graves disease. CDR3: CASSTQGARETQYF. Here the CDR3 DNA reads TGTGCCAGCAGCACCCAGGGGGCTCGGGAGACCCAGTACTTC.